Listed below are T cell receptor beta chains from one sample, sequenced in a study of blood T cell repertoires in COVID-19. The data were produced by immunoSEQ multiplex PCR, yet TCRdb's version contains in-frame clones alone and is incomplete. The table has about 310,000 clones, roughly 90% seen once. Input material: PBMCs or T cells enriched from blood (not recorded which). The receptors derive from a woman aged 40 to 50 who had recovered from COVID-19. CDR3s include the opening cysteine and the closing phenylalanine or tryptophan.

>TRBV19
CASSFGTSGRAGELFF
>TRBV7-9
CASSPLAGGLNTGELFF
>TRBV2
CASSEVGGARAFF
>TRBV27
CASSFLETYTEAFF
>TRBV30
CAYPTGGNTGELFF
>TRBV7-2
CASSLVDSTGPQHF
>TRBV11-2
CASSRRGLNYGYTF
>TRBV30
CAWSVPDRVGNGYTF
>TRBV19
CASSPAGTGDGYTF
>TRBV19
CASTAGGPNEQFF
>TRBV7-2
CASSLSSDSNQPQHF